A single sample is the source of the 28 T cell receptor beta chains below, sequenced in a study of human T cells and chemical hapten exposure. Noted time point: patch test 3, about 24 weeks after DPC sensitization. Regarding treatment: therapeutic diphenylcyclopropenone sensitization with weekly scalp DPC. Each CDR3 protein is one row after TCRdb ran MiXCR on the RACE reads. The repertoire holds 50,000 to 65,000 distinct CDR3 sequences, with more than 9.5% as singletons. The sequencing used whole blood, collected in connection with sensitization to the hapten diphenylcyclopropenone (DPC). Every receptor here comes from a woman aged 40 to 55 with alopecia areata. Some clones in this sample may be carry-over from other donors' samples.

V is TRBV4-2 and J is TRBJ2-3, with D tentatively TRBD2 (6 bases). Between the trimmed V and J ends, which lost 0 bases and 1 base, there was a span of 11 bases. Looked up from germline, CDR1 is LGHNA and CDR2 is YNFKEQ. The CDR3 sequence is 16 residues long. The CDR3 DNA sequence: TGTGCCAGCAGCCAAGAGGCCGGAGGGGGCACAGATACGCAGTATTTT. Translating it yields CASSQEAGGGTDTQYF.

This clonotype was seen repeatedly, ten times or more. The rearrangement uses TRBV28 and TRBJ2-1, with D unresolved. Trimming stripped 2 bases from V and 6 bases from J, with 14 bases between. Germline V lookup: CDR1 MDHEN, CDR2 SYDVKM. This CDR3 is built from 15 residues. The CDR3 DNA is TGTGCCAGCAGTTTAGTCAGGCCTCGATCCAATGAGCAGTTCTTC. It yields the protein CASSLVRPRSNEQFF.

The V gene is TRBV5-1, the J gene TRBJ1-1; D might be TRBD1 (6 bases). CDR3 size: 15 residues. Between the trimmed V and J ends, which lost 3 bases and 5 bases, there was a span of 17 bases. Germline V gives CDR1 SGHRS, CDR2 YFSETQ. The CDR3 DNA sequence: TGCGCCAGCAGCTCGGGACAATCCCCGAGGACTGAAGCTTTCTTT. It is translated as CASSSGQSPRTEAFF.

The rearrangement uses TRBV7-9 and TRBJ1-1, with D maybe TRBD1 (6 bases). Germline V gives CDR1 SEHNR, CDR2 FQNEAQ (reference sequence). Trimming removed 3 bases from V and 4 bases from J, with 15 bases in between. The CDR3 is 15 amino acids. The CDR3 loop reads CASSFPRPGVTEAFF. The CDR3, as DNA: TGTGCCAGCAGCTTCCCCAGACCAGGGGTCACTGAAGCTTTCTTT.

V gene TRBV9 combines with J gene TRBJ1-1; D is unclear. This CDR3 contains 13 residues. From germline, CDR1 is SGDLS and CDR2 YYNGEE. Trimming shortened V by 5 bases and J by 0 bases, and 8 bases separated the two germline ends. The CDR3, as DNA: TGTGCCAGCAGTGCGATACTGAACACTGAAGCTTTCTTT. Translation: CASSAILNTEAFF. Combining the CDR3 with reference TRBV9 and TRBJ1-1 gives the whole variable domain DSGVTQTPKHLITATGQRVTLRCSPRSGDLSVYWYQQSLDQGLQFLIQYYNGEERAKGNILERFSAQQFPDLHSELNLSSLELGDSALYFCASSAILNTEAFFGQGTRLTVV.

In its sample, this clonotype was seen many times. This chain links TRBV19 with TRBJ2-3, with 8 bases identical to TRBD1. The CDR3 is 14 residues long. Germline loops: CDR1 LNHDA, CDR2 SQIVND (reference sequence). V trimming: 4 bases; J trimming: 2 bases; junction bases outside the gene matches: 2. In nucleotides, the CDR3 is TGTGCCAGTAGTAGGACAGGGAACACAGATACGCAGTATTTT. Amino acids: CASSRTGNTDTQYF.

The sample holds many counts of this clonotype. The chain has TRBV4-1 and TRBJ1-5; D is unresolved. Trimming cost V 2 bases and J 2 bases, with 13 bases left between them. This CDR3 has 16 amino acids. In germline, CDR1 is MGHRA, CDR2 YSYEKL. CDR3 sequence: CASSQKRVGGNQPQHF. The CDR3 bases are TGCGCCAGCAGCCAAAAAAGGGTCGGGGGCAATCAGCCCCAGCATTTT.

At least ten counts were recorded for this clonotype. This sequence joins TRBV2 and TRBJ1-6; D remains ambiguous. The V gene lost 10 bases and the J gene lost 5 bases, with 15 bases spanning the gap. The length of the CDR3 is 14 residues. Germline V gives CDR1 SNHLY, CDR2 FYNNEI. CDR3: CATRITVNNSPLHF. The CDR3 nucleotides read TGTGCCACCAGAATCACAGTCAATAATTCACCCCTCCACTTT.

In this sample, this clonotype turned up a few times. V gene TRBV4-3 combines with J gene TRBJ2-2, with D possibly TRBD1 on 6 matching bases. V was trimmed by 0 bases and J by 4 bases, leaving 12 bases between them. There are 16 residues in the CDR3. CDR1 LGHNA and CDR2 YSLEER come from the germline V gene. CDR3 protein: CASSQDRGKGTGELFF. CDR3 coding DNA: TGCGCCAGCAGCCAAGATAGGGGGAAGGGCACCGGGGAGCTGTTTTTT.

The V and J genes are TRBV19 and TRBJ2-6, with TRBD2 as a possible D gene (5 bases). The CDR3 consists of 15 residues. Per germline, CDR1 LNHDA and CDR2 SQIVND (reference sequence). V was pared by 7 bases and J by 2 bases, with 12 bases between. The CDR3 DNA sequence: TGTGCCAGTATTCGATCCGGGACTGGGGCCAACGTCCTGACTTTC. This sequence encodes CASIRSGTGANVLTF.

This clonotype has at least ten counts. This chain joins TRBV7-9 and TRBJ2-7; TRBD1 aligns across 7 bases. CDR1 SEHNR and CDR2 FQNEAQ come from the germline V gene (reference sequence). There are 12 residues in the CDR3. V was pared by 5 bases and J by 4 bases, with 2 bases of the junction left unmatched. The CDR3 DNA reads as TGTGCCAGCAGCAAGACAGGGTACGAGCAGTACTTC. It encodes CASSKTGYEQYF.

The chain employs TRBV2 and TRBJ1-2; no definite D call. The CDR3 totals 10 residues. Germline V gene lookup returns CDR1 SNHLY and CDR2 FYNNEI. V was shortened by 7 bases and J by 8 bases, with 8 bases between the two germline ends. CDR3 nucleotide sequence: TGTGCCAGCAAGTGGGAGGGCTACACCTTC. Translated: CASKWEGYTF.

This clonotype was picked up a small number of times. J is TRBJ2-3 and V is TRBV12-3 or TRBV12-4; D perhaps matches TRBD1 (5 bases). The length of the CDR3 is 12 residues. V was clipped by 6 bases and J by 10 bases, with 14 bases between them. Here the CDR3 reads CASRSTGEAQYF. For the CDR3, the DNA is TGTGCCAGCAGATCCACAGGAGAGGCGCAGTATTTT.

A remark on this clonotype: A much larger clone differs by one base, so this may be a read error. This rearrangement joins TRBV9 to TRBJ2-6; D gene ambiguous. V dropped 6 bases and J dropped 4 bases, with 8 bases sitting between them. This CDR3 spans 13 amino acids. Looked up from germline, CDR1 is SGDLS and CDR2 is YYNGEE. The CDR3 loop reads CASKEDGANVLTF. In DNA, the CDR3 is TGTGCCAGCAAGGAAGACGGGGCCAACGTCCTGACTTTC.

This clonotype showed up just a few times. V usage is TRBV3-1 and J usage is TRBJ2-3; perhaps TRBD1 as D (5 bases). Germline V gives CDR1 LGHDT, CDR2 YNNKEL (reference sequence). V lost 4 bases, J lost 2 bases, and 16 bases lay in between. The CDR3 extends over 16 amino acids. For the CDR3, the DNA is TGTGCCAGCAGCCTAGGCCGACAGCCTATCACAGATACGCAGTATTTT. Protein sequence: CASSLGRQPITDTQYF.

The chain carries TRBV12-3 or TRBV12-4 and TRBJ2-5, with 10 nucleotides matching TRBD2. After removal of 8 bases from V and 4 bases from J, the junction contained 13 bases not matched to a gene. This CDR3 contains 16 residues. CDR3 region: CASGREFSGGRETQYF. The CDR3 nucleotides are TGTGCCAGCGGGCGCGAATTTAGCGGGGGGAGAGAGACCCAGTACTTC.

V and J are TRBV6-5 and TRBJ1-2, with TRBD1 as a possible D gene (5 bases). V was trimmed by 6 bases and J by 0 bases, leaving 5 bases between them. CDR1 and CDR2 (germline): MNHEY, SVGAGI. The CDR3 contains 12 residues. CDR3 sequence: CASRDTNYGYTF. Here the CDR3 DNA reads TGTGCCAGCAGGGACACTAACTATGGCTACACCTTC.

The chain has TRBV9 and TRBJ2-3; TRBD2 matches 9 bases. Unmatched junction bases numbered 9, after V lost 1 base and J lost 3 bases. The CDR3 is 17 residues long. Germline CDR1 and CDR2: SGDLS and YYNGEE. The CDR3 here is CASSVTPGLAITDTQYF. In nucleotides, the CDR3 is TGTGCCAGCAGCGTAACACCGGGACTAGCCATTACAGATACGCAGTATTTT. The full variable domain, completed using reference TRBV9 and TRBJ2-3, is DSGVTQTPKHLITATGQRVTLRCSPRSGDLSVYWYQQSLDQGLQFLIQYYNGEERAKGNILERFSAQQFPDLHSELNLSSLELGDSALYFCASSVTPGLAITDTQYFGPGTRLTVL.

The chain has TRBV4-1 and TRBJ2-3, with D unresolved. Germline V gene sequence: CDR1 MGHRA, CDR2 YSYEKL. V was shortened by 0 bases and J by 2 bases, with 6 bases between the two germline ends. This CDR3 contains 14 residues. CDR3 in amino acids: CASSQDPNTDTQYF. In nucleotides, the CDR3 is TGCGCCAGCAGCCAAGACCCAAACACAGATACGCAGTATTTT.

There are many counts of this clonotype. The J gene is TRBJ2-7, the V gene TRBV7-9; the D gene could be TRBD1 or TRBD2 (5 bases each). Deletions cut 3 bases from V and 4 bases from J, with 13 bases between. CDR1 is SEHNR, CDR2 FQNEAQ, per germline (reference sequence). CDR3 length equals 14 residues. The CDR3 DNA reads TGTGCCAGCAGCTTTCTCCAGGGACCGTACGAGCAGTACTTC. Translated, it gives CASSFLQGPYEQYF.

The table lists this clonotype with a few counts. V and J are TRBV20-1 and TRBJ1-4; D remains ambiguous. Germline values: CDR1 DFQATT, CDR2 SNEGSKA (reference sequence). With 4 bases removed from V and 8 bases from J, the gap between germline ends came to 14 bases. This CDR3 is 13 amino acids long. In nucleotides, the CDR3 is TGCAGTGCTATAGGACCAATTGGCGAAAAACTGTTTTTT. Its protein is CSAIGPIGEKLFF.

This rearrangement joins TRBV29-1 to TRBJ2-7, with D possibly being TRBD2 (6 bases). Germline V gene lookup returns CDR1 SQVTM and CDR2 ANQGSEA. Trimming removed 4 bases from V and 6 bases from J, with 22 bases in between. The CDR3 spans 15 residues. The CDR3 DNA follows: TGCAGCGTTGGGAATAGCCGGGGGACGAGACGCGAGCAGTACTTC. This gives the protein CSVGNSRGTRREQYF.

This clonotype came up many times. The CDR3 protein is CASRTSGGTDTQYF. CDR3 nucleotides: TGTGCCAGCCGGACTAGCGGGGGCACAGATACGCAGTATTTT. The chain is built from TRBV5-5 and TRBJ2-3, with 12 bases lining up with TRBD2. This CDR3 spans 14 amino acids. Losses at the gene ends were 7 bases for V and 1 base for J; bases not matched to a gene: 1. Germline lookup yields CDR1 SGHKS and CDR2 YYEKEE (reference sequence).

The rearrangement joins TRBV18 to TRBJ1-6; D unresolved. Trimming pared 1 base from V and 4 bases from J, leaving 8 bases between. The germline gives CDR1 KGHSH, CDR2 LQKENI. The length of the CDR3 is 15 residues. CDR3 nucleotides: TGTGCCAGCTCACCACTAGAACATTATAATTCACCCCTCCACTTT. Translation gives CASSPLEHYNSPLHF. The entire variable domain, with the rest obtained from reference TRBV18 and TRBJ1-6, is as follows: NAGVMQNPRHLVRRRGQEARLRCSPMKGHSHVYWYRQLPEEGLKFMVYLQKENIIDESGMPKERFSAEFPKEGPSILRIQQVVRGDSAAYFCASSPLEHYNSPLHFGNGTRLTVT.

The rearrangement joins TRBV12-3 or TRBV12-4 to TRBJ1-3, with D possibly being TRBD1 (5 bases). V was pared by 3 bases and J by 0 bases, with 9 bases between. CDR3 length: 15 residues. This chain's CDR3 is CASSFMGVSGNTIYF. As DNA, the CDR3 is TGTGCCAGCAGTTTTATGGGGGTCTCTGGAAACACCATATATTTT.

This clonotype was observed a handful of times. The chain couples TRBV3-1 to TRBJ1-2; weak D call: TRBD1 (6 bases). The V gene lost 4 bases and the J gene lost 2 bases, with 14 bases spanning the gap. This CDR3 contains 15 residues. Germline CDR1 reads LGHDT; CDR2 reads YNNKEL (reference sequence). The CDR3 DNA follows: TGTGCCAGCAGCCCTAAGGGACACTCCAACTATGGCTACACCTTC. This translates into CASSPKGHSNYGYTF.

In its sample, this clonotype was seen a few times. V is TRBV19 and J is TRBJ2-5, with D perhaps TRBD1 (7 bases). The V end lost 3 bases, the J end lost 5 bases, and 16 bases lay between the germline ends. This CDR3 contains 15 residues. Germline values: CDR1 LNHDA, CDR2 SQIVND (reference sequence). CDR3 coding DNA: TGTGCCAGTAGTATCCGGACAGGCGGGACGGAGACCCAGTACTTC. It is translated as CASSIRTGGTETQYF. Variable domain in full (rest from reference TRBV19 and TRBJ2-5): DGGITQSPKYLFRKEGQNVTLSCEQNLNHDAMYWYRQDPGQGLRLIYYSQIVNDFQKGDIAEGYSVSREKKESFPLTVTSAQKNPTAFYLCASSIRTGGTETQYFGPGTRLLVL.

This clonotype has just a few counts. V gene TRBV2 combines with J gene TRBJ1-6; 9 bases are a match to TRBD1. CDR3 length equals 18 residues. Germline V gene data show CDR1 as SNHLY and CDR2 as FYNNEI. Trimming cost V 8 bases and J 0 bases; bases outside gene matches: 11. The CDR3 here is CASFGGQGPSSYNSPLHF. DNA for the CDR3: TGTGCCAGCTTCGGGGGACAGGGTCCGAGCTCCTATAATTCACCCCTCCACTTT.